The rows below give T cell receptor beta chains drawn from one sample of a study of beta chain features in type 1 diabetes. Generated by immunoSEQ multiplex PCR, the TCRdb table keeps only in-frame clones and is missing some. The data hold hundreds of thousands of clones, with around 12% observed a single time. Sequencing input: naive CD4+ T cells from blood. These receptors were collected from a man aged 18 to 29 in good health. The CDR3 runs from the conserved cysteine through the conserved F or W. D genes are given only for firm matches. Expanded clones are given a class, and other clones once, few, many or no size at all.

>TRBJ2-5|.|TRBV29-1|many
TGCAGCGTTGAGGTGGCGGGAGAGACCCAGTACTTC
CSVEVAGETQYF
>TRBJ1-2|.|TRBV7-2|.
TGTGCCAGCAGTCCGGGACACCAGACTGGATATGGCTACACCTTC
CASSPGHQTGYGYTF
>TRBJ1-4|.|TRBV6-6|.
TGTGCCAGCACCCCGAGGGCCGTGGAAAAACTGTTTTTT
CASTPRAVEKLFF
>TRBJ1-2|.|TRBV2|.
TGTGCCAGCAGTGGTCAGGGGATTGGTGGCTACACCTTC
CASSGQGIGGYTF
>TRBJ2-5|.|TRBV6-5|.
TGTGCCAGCAGTTACTTTAAGACCCAGTACTTC
CASSYFKTQYF
>TRBJ1-5|.|TRBV19|.
TGTGCCAGTAGTATGCCCTCAGGGATGGGCAATCAGCCCCAGCATTTT
CASSMPSGMGNQPQHF
>TRBJ2-7|.|TRBV5-1|.
TGCGCCAGCAGCCCGGGGGTGGAGGAGGAGCAGTACTTC
CASSPGVEEEQYF
>TRBJ2-3|TRBD2|TRBV7-2|.
TGTGCCAGCAGGAGAGTAGCGGGGTTCACAGATACGCAGTATTTT
CASRRVAGFTDTQYF
>TRBJ1-2|TRBD1|TRBV7-9|few
TGTGCCAGCAGCCGGACCCGGGACAGGGGGGTTGGCTACACCTTC
CASSRTRDRGVGYTF
>TRBJ2-7|TRBD1|TRBV6-5|few
TGTGCCAGCAGAATAGACAGGGGGCAAGACGAGCAGTACTTC
CASRIDRGQDEQYF
>TRBJ2-1|TRBD2|TRBV28|.
TGTGCCAGCAGTTTGATACTAGCGGGGGGAAATGAGCAGTTCTTC
CASSLILAGGNEQFF
>TRBJ2-3|.|TRBV7-6|.
TGTGCCAGCAGCCAGTCAAGGCGGGGGCTTCAGGATACGCAGTATTTT
CASSQSRRGLQDTQYF
>TRBJ2-5|TRBD2|TRBV28|.
TGTGCCAGCAGTTTAGGGAGCGGGGCGTTCCAAGAGACCCAGTACTTC
CASSLGSGAFQETQYF
>TRBJ1-1|.|TRBV29-1|few
TGCAGCACCTCACTCGGGGGCGGGAGTGAAGCTTTCTTT
CSTSLGGGSEAFF
>TRBJ1-1|.|TRBV5-1|few
TGCGCCAGCAGCCGGCATGAGGTCAGCCTTGAAGCTTTCTTT
CASSRHEVSLEAFF
>TRBJ2-1|TRBD1|TRBV7-2|few
TGTGCCAGCAGCCCCAGAACAGGGGGATCCAATGAGCAGTTCTTC
CASSPRTGGSNEQFF
>TRBJ2-3|TRBD2|TRBV4-2|.
TGTGCCAGCCGGTCGGGACTAGCGACAGATACGCAGTATTTT
CASRSGLATDTQYF
>TRBJ1-2|.|TRBV7-2|.
TGTGCCAGCAGCCGACCGGGGGTTACCTATGGCTACACCTTC
CASSRPGVTYGYTF
>TRBJ1-3|.|TRBV13|.
TGTGCCAGCAGCTTTGGGGCGGGGGCGAGCTCTGGAAACACCATATATTTT
CASSFGAGASSGNTIYF
>TRBJ1-1|.|TRBV4-2|once
TGTGCCAGCAGCGCACAGGGAAACACTGAAGCTTTCTTT
CASSAQGNTEAFF
>TRBJ1-1|.|TRBV6-5|few
TGTGCCAGCAGTTACGCAGGGAAGTCGGATGAAGCTTTCTTT
CASSYAGKSDEAFF
>TRBJ2-7|.|TRBV30|few
TGTGCCCTCATGGGGGGGCTTTACGAGCAGTACTTC
CALMGGLYEQYF
>TRBJ2-1|.|TRBV28|few
TGTGCCAGCAGTCAGAAAAACAATGAGCAGTTCTTC
CASSQKNNEQFF
>TRBJ2-1|.|TRBV4-3|few
TGCGCCAGCAGCCAAGATGAGAACGTTCTGAGCTCCTACAATGAGCAGTTCTTC
CASSQDENVLSSYNEQFF
>TRBJ2-4|.|TRBV5-1|few
TGCGCCAGCAGCTTGGACGGGTCCAAAAACATTCAGTACTTC
CASSLDGSKNIQYF
>TRBJ1-2|TRBD1|TRBV25-1|few
TGTGCCAGCAGTGAAGGGACAGTCTATGGCTACACCTTC
CASSEGTVYGYTF
>TRBJ1-5|.|TRBV19|few
TGTGCCAGTAGCTCGACAGGTAGCAATCAGCCCCAGCATTTT
CASSSTGSNQPQHF
>TRBJ1-5|.|TRBV5-5|few
TGTGCCAGCAGCTTGCTCGGTGTTAGCAATCAGCCCCAGCATTTT
CASSLLGVSNQPQHF
>TRBJ1-1|TRBD1|TRBV14|.
TGTGCCAGCAGCCCCAACTTTGGGACAGCGAAGGGGCGAAACACTGAAGCTTTCTTT
CASSPNFGTAKGRNTEAFF
>TRBJ2-6|TRBD1|TRBV19|few
TGTGCCAGTAGTAGACAGGGAAGTACCTCTGGGGCCAACGTCCTGACTTTC
CASSRQGSTSGANVLTF
>TRBJ2-7|TRBD1|TRBV7-9|few
TGTGCCACCCAAAGAGGACAGGGGGCCTGGGAGCAGTACTTC
CATQRGQGAWEQYF
>TRBJ2-5|TRBD1|TRBV4-2|.
TGTGCCAGCAGCCAAGCCGGGACAGAAAAAGAGACCCAGTACTTC
CASSQAGTEKETQYF
>TRBJ2-7|.|TRBV7-3|few
TGTGCCAGCAGCTTATTGGGCAGGGAAGGGGAGCAGTACTTC
CASSLLGREGEQYF
>TRBJ1-5|.|TRBV7-2|.
TGTGCCAGCAGCTTAAGGGGGTGGGGGTCGGAGCCCCAGCATTTT
CASSLRGWGSEPQHF
>TRBJ1-2|.|TRBV28|few
TGTGCCAGCAGCCTTATCGGGTACGGCTACACCTTC
CASSLIGYGYTF
>TRBJ2-7|.|TRBV28|few
TGTGCCAGCAATGGGGGCCATACCTACGAGCAGTACTTC
CASNGGHTYEQYF
>TRBJ1-1|.|TRBV4-3|.
TGCGCCAGCAGCCAAGATGCCCGCGGGGGAAACACTGAAGCTTTCTTT
CASSQDARGGNTEAFF
>TRBJ1-6|.|TRBV25-1|few
TGTGCCAGCAGTGAAGTCAGTCCCGGGTTCCCCCTCCACTTT
CASSEVSPGFPLHF
>TRBJ2-3|TRBD1|TRBV19|few
TGTGCCAGTACTGAAATCCCTGGGACAGGGAGTGATACGCAGTATTTT
CASTEIPGTGSDTQYF
>TRBJ1-1|.|TRBV5-4|.
TGTGCCAGCAGCCTGCGGACTGAAGCTTTCTTT
CASSLRTEAFF
>TRBJ2-7|TRBD2|TRBV19|.
TGTGCCAGTAGTACTCTAGCGGGAGCCTACGAGCAGTACTTC
CASSTLAGAYEQYF
>TRBJ2-1|.|TRBV14|few
TGTGCCAGCAGCCCCCGCGCTAGCTACAATGAGCAGTTCTTC
CASSPRASYNEQFF
>TRBJ2-1|.|TRBV28|.
TGTGCCAGCAGTTCAATACAGGCCTACAATGAGCAGTTCTTC
CASSSIQAYNEQFF
>TRBJ1-2|.|TRBV30|once
TGTGCCTGGAGTGTACTTCGGTATTATGGCTACACCTTC
CAWSVLRYYGYTF
>TRBJ1-4|.|TRBV20-1|few
TGCAGTGCAACCCTGCGGGAAAAACTGTTTTTT
CSATLREKLFF
>TRBJ1-5|TRBD1|TRBV9|few
TGTGCCAGCAGCGTAGGGGACAGGGACAATCAGCCCCAGCATTTT
CASSVGDRDNQPQHF
>TRBJ2-1|TRBD2|TRBV25-1|.
TGTGCCAGCAGTGAAGGCGGGAGAGAATACAATGAGCAGTTCTTC
CASSEGGREYNEQFF
>TRBJ1-1|.|TRBV11-1|few
TGTGCCAGCAGCTTAGTCGGGTCGAACACTGAAGCTTTCTTT
CASSLVGSNTEAFF
>TRBJ1-3|.|TRBV29-1|few
TGCAGCGTTGATCCCCGGGGGACTGGAAACACCATATATTTT
CSVDPRGTGNTIYF